The sequence of this TCR beta chain was determined in a study of cytomegalovirus exposure and HLA in healthy donors. V was shortened by 8 bases and J by 8 bases, with 12 bases between the two germline ends. The CDR3 covers 11 residues. In germline, CDR1 is SNHLY, CDR2 FYNNEI. The PCR employed 60 Vbeta primers together with 13 Jbeta primers. TCRdb's table, derived via immunoSEQ multiplex PCR, lists solely in-frame clones and lacks some. The sample carries just over 25,000 clones, approximately 70% recorded once. The specimen was PBMCs. The J gene is TRBJ1-2, the V gene TRBV2; D uncertain. The sequence derives from a woman aged 45 to 65 in good health and CMV-seronegative. The CDR3 DNA reads TGTGCCAGCCTTGAAGCGGGCGGCTACACCTTC. Its protein product is CASLEAGGYTF. Looking up the rest from reference TRBV2 and TRBJ1-2 gives the full variable domain: EPEVTQTPSHQVTQMGQEVILRCVPISNHLYFYWYRQILGQKVEFLVSFYNNEISEKSEIFDDQFSVERPDGSNFTLKIRSTKLEDSAMYFCASLEAGGYTFGSGTRLTVV.